The entry below describes one T cell receptor (beta chain). The sample belongs to a study of blood T cell repertoires in COVID-19. Per germline, CDR1 LNHDA and CDR2 SQIVND (reference sequence). The trim removed 5 bases at V and 5 bases at J, leaving 8 bases unmatched. The CDR3 spans 17 residues. Using immunoSEQ multiplex PCR, the repertoire was profiled, and TCRdb retains in-frame clones only, with some absent. The sample yields 90,000 to 100,000 clones, about 83% seen once. The V and J genes are TRBV19 and TRBJ2-1, with TRBD2 matching over 14 bases. The sequencing sample was made of peripheral blood. The clonotype originates from a man between 65 and 79 years old with active or convalescent COVID-19. The CDR3 coding sequence is TGTGCCAGTAGTGCAACGGGACTAGCGGGGGCCCACAATGAGCAGTTCTTC. It is translated as CASSATGLAGAHNEQFF. The complete variable domain, with remaining parts taken from reference TRBV19 and TRBJ2-1, reads DGGITQSPKYLFRKEGQNVTLSCEQNLNHDAMYWYRQDPGQGLRLIYYSQIVNDFQKGDIAEGYSVSREKKESFPLTVTSAQKNPTAFYLCASSATGLAGAHNEQFFGPGTRLTVL.